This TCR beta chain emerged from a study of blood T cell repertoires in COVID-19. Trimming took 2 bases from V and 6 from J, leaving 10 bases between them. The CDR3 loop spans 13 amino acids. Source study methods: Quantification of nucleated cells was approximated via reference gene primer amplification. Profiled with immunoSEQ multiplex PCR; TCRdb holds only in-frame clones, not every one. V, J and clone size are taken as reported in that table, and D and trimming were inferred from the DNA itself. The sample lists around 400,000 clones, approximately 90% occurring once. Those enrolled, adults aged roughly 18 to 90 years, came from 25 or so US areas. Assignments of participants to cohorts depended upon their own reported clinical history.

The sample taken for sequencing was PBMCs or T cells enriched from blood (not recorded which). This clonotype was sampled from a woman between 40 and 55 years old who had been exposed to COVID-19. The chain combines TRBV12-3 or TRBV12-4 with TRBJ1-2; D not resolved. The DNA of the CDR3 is TGTGCCAGCAGTTTAACCACAGTAAATGGCTACACCTTC. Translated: CASSLTTVNGYTF.